The source of this T cell receptor (beta chain) is a study of OX40 agonist ivuxolimab in advanced cancers. Study-level background: Partial responses occurred in three patients (one hepatocellular carcinoma, two cutaneous melanoma). General study results and limits: The work left the antigen specificity of expanded peripheral T cells undetermined. The average count of expanded clones was higher among CD8+ T cells than among CD4+. Certain nonresponders likewise exhibited a low normalized T-cell clonal expansion.

Note on this clone: Its antigen is unidentified.

Trimming took off 10 bases at V and 7 bases at J, with 14 bases between the two ends. The CDR3 is made up of 13 amino acids. Germline values: CDR1 LNHDA, CDR2 SQIVND (reference sequence). Measured with immunoSEQ multiplex PCR; TCRdb has only the in-frame clones, and not every one. Of tens of thousands of clones detected, about 90% appear once; the ten largest clones hold under 40%. The chain is built from TRBV19 and TRBJ1-6; D is unresolved. Sequences were derived from CD4+ or CD8+ T cells sorted from blood, sampled in a trial of the OX40 agonist ivuxolimab. This sequence originates from an adult with an advanced solid tumor such as melanoma, head and neck, liver or kidney cancer. The CDR3 DNA follows: TGTGCCACCCAGTTCCAGCGGAATTCACCCCTCCACTTT. This codes for CATQFQRNSPLHF.